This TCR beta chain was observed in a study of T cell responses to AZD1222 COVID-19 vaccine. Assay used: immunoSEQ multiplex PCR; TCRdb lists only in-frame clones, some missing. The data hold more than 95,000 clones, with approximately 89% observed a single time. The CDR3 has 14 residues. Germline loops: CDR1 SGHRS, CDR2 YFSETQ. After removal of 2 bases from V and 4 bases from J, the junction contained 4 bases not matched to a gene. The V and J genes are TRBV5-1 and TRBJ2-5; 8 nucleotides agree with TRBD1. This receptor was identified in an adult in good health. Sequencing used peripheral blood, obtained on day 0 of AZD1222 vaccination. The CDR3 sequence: CASSFKQGGETQYF. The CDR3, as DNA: TGCGCCAGCAGCTTCAAACAGGGGGGAGAGACCCAGTACTTC.